This paragraph covers one T cell receptor (beta chain) sequence. Its antigen is as yet unknown. cDNA molecules carried unique molecular identifiers, and template switching added a universal primer site. MiXCR, run by TCRdb on the 5' RACE reads, gives a single entry per CDR3 protein. The sample gives around 230,000 distinct CDR3 sequences, 6.5% of which show up once; about 14% is in the top ten. The ends were cut back, 5 bases at V and 4 bases at J, with 18 bases in the middle. The CDR3 sequence is 15 residues long. Germline values: CDR1 SGHRS, CDR2 YFSETQ. Donors were all healthy Caucasians. The data are from a study of identical twins. Study results and caveats: Within monozygotic twins, out-of-frame TCR alpha sharing was underestimated by the models.

This sample also appeared in a second study, on T cells expressing NK-cell markers. That paper notes: The use of an anti-gamma-delta TCR antibody, which was added in several experiments, restricted sorting to T cells expressing alpha-beta TCR.

This chain connects TRBV5-1 to TRBJ2-5; D is unclear. This receptor was taken from a young woman in good health. The sequenced sample consisted of CD8+ T cells sorted from blood. The CDR3 sequence: CASRSSPEPGETQYF. The CDR3 DNA is TGCGCCAGCAGATCCTCCCCGGAACCCGGAGAGACCCAGTACTTC.